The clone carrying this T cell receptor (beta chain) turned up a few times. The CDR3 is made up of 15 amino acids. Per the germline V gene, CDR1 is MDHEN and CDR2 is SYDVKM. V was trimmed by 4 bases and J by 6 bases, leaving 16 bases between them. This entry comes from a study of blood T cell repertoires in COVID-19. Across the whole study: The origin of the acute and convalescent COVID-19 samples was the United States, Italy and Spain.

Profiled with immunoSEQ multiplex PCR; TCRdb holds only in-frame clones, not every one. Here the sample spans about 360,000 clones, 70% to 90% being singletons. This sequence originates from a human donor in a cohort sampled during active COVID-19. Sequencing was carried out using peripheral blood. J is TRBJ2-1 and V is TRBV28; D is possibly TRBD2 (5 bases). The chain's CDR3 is CASSSGMRLINEQFF. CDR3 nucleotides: TGTGCCAGCAGTTCCGGGATGAGATTGATCAATGAGCAGTTCTTC.